This T cell receptor beta chain comes out of a study of blood T cell repertoires in COVID-19. Whole-study context: T cells, B-cell-depleted T cells, or PBMCs provided the cDNA or gDNA that served as material.

After removal of 4 bases from V and 3 bases from J, the junction contained 7 bases not matched to a gene. This CDR3 has 15 amino acids. Germline V lookup: CDR1 KGHSH, CDR2 LQKENI. Clones were read by immunoSEQ multiplex PCR, and TCRdb kept only the in-frame ones, dropping some. This sample yields about 400,000 clones, of which about 88% are seen a single time; around 7.5% belongs to the top ten. Patients from Seattle were sampled longitudinally, starting during active infection. The specimen was peripheral blood. This clonotype was sampled from a woman aged 60-70 years with COVID-19, enrolled during active disease. The genes are TRBV18 and TRBJ1-1; the match to TRBD1 covers 8 bases. The CDR3 here is CASSRMDREDTEAFF. In DNA, the CDR3 is TGTGCCAGCTCACGTATGGACAGGGAGGACACTGAAGCTTTCTTT.